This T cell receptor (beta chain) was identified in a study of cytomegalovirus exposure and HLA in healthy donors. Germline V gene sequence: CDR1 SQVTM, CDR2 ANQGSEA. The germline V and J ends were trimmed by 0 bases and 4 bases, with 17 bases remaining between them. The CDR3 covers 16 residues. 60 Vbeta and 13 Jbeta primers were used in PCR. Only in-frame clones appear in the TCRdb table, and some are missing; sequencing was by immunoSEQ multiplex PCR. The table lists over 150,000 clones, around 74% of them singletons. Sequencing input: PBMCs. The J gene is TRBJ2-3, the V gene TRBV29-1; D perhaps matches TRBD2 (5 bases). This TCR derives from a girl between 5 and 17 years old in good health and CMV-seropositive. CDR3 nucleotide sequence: TGCAGCGTTGAAGAAAAAACCCCCGGGGTCGCAGATACGCAGTATTTT. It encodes CSVEEKTPGVADTQYF.